This passage covers 3 T cell receptor beta chains from one sample sequenced in a study of a mutant IDH1 vaccine in newly diagnosed glioma. Antigens of these TCRs are unknown. Some clones are missing from TCRdb's copy, which holds only in-frame ones; the method was immunoSEQ multiplex PCR. The data show more than 30,000 clones, 90% seen once. Time point noted: week 11, during vaccination. Doses comprised 300 ug of mutant IDH1 20-mer peptide each, plus topical imiquimod. The source was PBMCs, collected from a glioma patient whose treatment included an IDH1 peptide vaccine. The receptor set was obtained from a man between 18 and 35 years old with glioma.

The chain couples TRBV4-3 to TRBJ2-7, with 7 bases aligning to TRBD2. The CDR3 length is 17 residues. After removal of 0 bases from V and 2 bases from J, the junction contained 10 bases not matched to a gene. Looked up from germline, CDR1 is LGHNA and CDR2 is YSLEER. The CDR3 is CASSQDLSSGPAYEQYF. CDR3 nucleotide sequence: TGCGCCAGCAGCCAAGATCTTAGTAGCGGGCCTGCCTACGAGCAGTACTTC.

The J gene is TRBJ2-7, the V gene TRBV5-1; 7 bases line up with TRBD2. Germline V CDR1 and CDR2: SGHRS, YFSETQ. This CDR3 has 15 residues. V trimming: 2 bases; J trimming: 4 bases; junction bases outside the gene matches: 9. Here the CDR3 reads CASSFSGVPYYEQYF. Written as DNA, the CDR3 is TGCGCCAGCAGCTTCAGCGGGGTACCATATTACGAGCAGTACTTC.

This chain uses TRBV30 with TRBJ2-1; TRBD2 matches 8 bases. The ends lost 1 base at V and 3 bases at J; junction bases unmatched: 8. CDR1 GTSNPN and CDR2 SVGIG come from the germline V gene (reference sequence). The CDR3 loop spans 16 amino acids. The CDR3 sequence is CAWSALLADYYNEQFF. The CDR3 region has the DNA TGTGCCTGGAGTGCCTTACTAGCGGACTACTACAATGAGCAGTTCTTC.